Listed below are T cell receptor beta chains from one sample, sequenced in a study of PD-1 blockade in mismatch repair-deficient tumors. Repertoires were generated with immunoSEQ multiplex PCR, while TCRdb's copy carries only in-frame clones and drops some. The data hold some 110,000 clones, with roughly 80% observed a single time. Sequencing was performed on peripheral blood, taken just over 59 weeks after starting pembrolizumab. The receptors originated from an adult with mismatch repair-deficient cancer. CDR3s include the opening cysteine and the closing phenylalanine or tryptophan. D genes are given only for firm matches. The size field is filled for only some rows; it gives once, few, many or a size class.

d_gene	v_gene	j_gene	abundance	CDR3nt	CDR3aa
-	TRBV6-5	TRBJ2-3	-	TGTGCCAGCACCCTTCAGGGGACAGATACGCAGTATTTT	CASTLQGTDTQYF
-	TRBV7-6	TRBJ2-1	few	TGTGCCAGCAGCTCCTCCCGATCGGAGCAGTTCTTC	CASSSSRSEQFF
-	TRBV27	TRBJ2-1	-	TGTGCCAGCAGTTTAGACTACTCCTACAATGAGCAGTTCTTC	CASSLDYSYNEQFF
-	TRBV5-4	TRBJ2-1	-	TGCGCCAGCAGCCAAGATCGGGGGAAGAGGGGTGAGCAGTTCTTC	CASSQDRGKRGEQFF
TRBD2	TRBV7-9	TRBJ2-1	-	TGTGCCAGCAGCTCGCCACCGGGACTAGCGGGAAGCTCCTACAATGAGCAGTTCTTC	CASSSPPGLAGSSYNEQFF
-	TRBV9	TRBJ2-3	-	TGTGCCAGCAGCGTAGCCACAGATACGCAGTATTTT	CASSVATDTQYF
-	TRBV6-1	TRBJ1-1	once	TGTGCCAGCAGTGAAAACTATAAGAGGCAGGGGAGAGGGACTGAAGCTTTCTTT	CASSENYKRQGRGTEAFF
TRBD1	TRBV5-4	TRBJ2-5	-	TGTGCCAGCAGCCGGACAGGGTTGGGGGCCCAAGAGACCCAGTACTTC	CASSRTGLGAQETQYF
TRBD1	TRBV27	TRBJ2-5	-	TGTGCCAGCAGACTATATACAGGGGGAGAGACCCAGTACTTC	CASRLYTGGETQYF
-	TRBV18	TRBJ1-1	-	TGTGCCAGCTACACCGGGGTCAACACTGAAGCTTTCTTT	CASYTGVNTEAFF
-	TRBV7-2	TRBJ2-7	few	TGTGCCAGCAGCTCCCCAAGGGGCTCCTACGAGCAGTACTTC	CASSSPRGSYEQYF
TRBD1	TRBV13	TRBJ1-1	-	TGTGCCAGCAGCCGACAGGGAATAGATGAAGCTTTCTTT	CASSRQGIDEAFF
-	TRBV7-2	TRBJ2-7	-	TGTGCCAGCAGCTTATTCTCCTACGAGCAGTACTTC	CASSLFSYEQYF
-	TRBV9	TRBJ2-5	-	TGTGCCAGCGACGGGGGTACGGGGTACGAGACCCAGTACTTC	CASDGGTGYETQYF
TRBD2	TRBV27	TRBJ2-7	-	TGTGCCAGCAGTTCATCCCCGGGACTAGCGGGCATCTCCTACGAGCAGTACTTC	CASSSSPGLAGISYEQYF
TRBD1	TRBV5-1	TRBJ2-2	-	TGCGCCAGCAGACTAACACAGGGGGCCGACACCGGGGAGCTGTTTTTT	CASRLTQGADTGELFF
TRBD1	TRBV7-3	TRBJ1-5	-	TGTGCCAGCAGCATCGACAGGGAGCAGCCCCAGCATTTT	CASSIDREQPQHF
-	TRBV18	TRBJ2-5	-	TGTGCCAGCTCACCACCGGGGACTGCAGGGGGCCAAGAGACCCAGTACTTC	CASSPPGTAGGQETQYF
-	TRBV27	TRBJ2-7	-	TGTGCCAGCAGTTTAGGGAACACCTACGAGCAGTACTTC	CASSLGNTYEQYF
-	TRBV1	TRBJ1-5	few	TGCACCAGCAGCCAACCTGCGGGACTACCCCAGCATTTT	CTSSQPAGLPQHF
TRBD2	TRBV19	TRBJ2-1	-	TGTGCCAGTAGTCTGGGACTTGGCGGGAGCTCCTACAATGAGCAGTTCTTC	CASSLGLGGSSYNEQFF
-	TRBV18	TRBJ1-3	-	TGTGCCAGCTCACCATATGAGTCTGTAAACACCATATATTTT	CASSPYESVNTIYF
TRBD1	TRBV18	TRBJ1-5	-	TGTGCCAGCTCGGACGGACAGGGGAGTCAGCCCCAGCATTTT	CASSDGQGSQPQHF
-	TRBV7-9	TRBJ2-2	-	TGTGCCAGCATCTGGGGACATGGGAACACCGGGGAGCTGTTTTTT	CASIWGHGNTGELFF
-	TRBV5-6	TRBJ1-2	-	TGTGCCAGCAGCCTGGGTACGGGGGCACGAAGAGGCTACACCTTC	CASSLGTGARRGYTF
TRBD2	TRBV7-2	TRBJ2-3	-	TGTGCCAGCAGCTCCGGGACTAGCGGGAGTTCCGATACGCAGTATTTT	CASSSGTSGSSDTQYF
-	TRBV5-4	TRBJ2-2	-	TGTGCCAGCAGCTCTAGTCGGACCGGGGAGCTGTTTTTT	CASSSSRTGELFF
TRBD1	TRBV7-9	TRBJ2-7	few	TGTGCCAGCAGCCTACAGGGGGCGAATGAGCAGTACTTC	CASSLQGANEQYF
-	TRBV5-6	TRBJ2-6	-	TGTGCCAGCAGCTTCCTTGACCGCAAAGTCTCTGGGGCCAACGTCCTGACTTTC	CASSFLDRKVSGANVLTF
TRBD2	TRBV5-6	TRBJ2-7	-	TGTGCCAGCAGCTTGACTAGCGGGAGGGGCAGCGAGCAGTACTTC	CASSLTSGRGSEQYF
-	TRBV6-5	TRBJ1-2	-	TGTGCCAGCAGTCGAGAACCTAACTATGGCTACACCTTC	CASSREPNYGYTF
-	TRBV19	TRBJ2-1	-	TGTGCCAGTAGTATTAGCTCCTACAATGAGCAGTTCTTC	CASSISSYNEQFF
-	TRBV5-1	TRBJ1-3	once	TGCGCCAGCAGCTTAGGCCTCTCTGGAAACACCATATATTTT	CASSLGLSGNTIYF
TRBD1	TRBV5-1	TRBJ2-1	-	TGCGCCAGCAGCTTGGTAGGGACAGGGGTCTACAATGAGCAGTTCTTC	CASSLVGTGVYNEQFF
TRBD1	TRBV6-6	TRBJ1-2	-	TGTGCCAGCAGCCTCCGGGACAGGGAGGGCTACACCTTC	CASSLRDREGYTF
-	TRBV6-6	TRBJ1-5	-	TGTGCCAGCAACCAGGGACTCGCGTGGCCCCAGCATTTT	CASNQGLAWPQHF
TRBD2	TRBV11-2	TRBJ2-1	-	TGTGCCAGCAGCTTACCGGGACTAGCGAGCGATGAGCAGTTCTTC	CASSLPGLASDEQFF